What follows is one T cell receptor (beta chain) and its context. The data are from a study of blood T cell repertoires in COVID-19. About the study: Nucleic acid was either cDNA or gDNA, and it came from T cells, B-cell-depleted T cells, or PBMCs.

Donors of Cohort 3 who recovered were those that had two negative PCRs, clearance, or symptom resolution. The CDR3 consists of 14 residues. Germline V gene lookup returns CDR1 SNHLY and CDR2 FYNNEI. V lost 4 bases and J 7 bases, leaving 16 bases between the germline ends. TCRdb's table, derived via immunoSEQ multiplex PCR, lists solely in-frame clones and lacks some. The sample consists of hundreds of thousands of clones, about 90% of them appearing once. This clonotype was sampled from a woman aged 25 to 45 who had recovered from COVID-19. The rearrangement uses TRBV2 and TRBJ1-2; D not certain. The sequencing sample was made of PBMCs or T cells enriched from blood (not recorded which). The CDR3 is CASSGSSPRSGYTF. DNA of the CDR3: TGTGCCAGCAGTGGATCAAGTCCAAGGAGTGGCTACACCTTC.